The 3 T cell receptor beta chains given below trace back to one sample, sequenced in a study of blood T cell repertoires in COVID-19. Sequenced by immunoSEQ multiplex PCR; TCRdb stores in-frame clones only, minus some. The sample contains 180,000 or so clones, roughly nine tenths of which appear only once. The material sequenced was peripheral blood. Receptors originate from a young man with acute or convalescent COVID-19.

The CDR3 reads CAWSGATGSGYTF. The CDR3 region has the DNA TGTGCCTGGAGTGGGGCGACAGGGAGCGGCTACACCTTC. The chain carries TRBV30 and TRBJ1-2; 7 nucleotides align to TRBD1. The CDR3 contains 13 residues. V was clipped by 1 base and J by 8 bases; unmatched bases: 7. Per the germline V gene, CDR1 is GTSNPN and CDR2 is SVGIG (reference sequence).

The V gene is TRBV6-1, the J gene TRBJ2-1; 11 bases are a match to TRBD2. The V and J ends lost 5 bases and 10 bases, in that order; junction bases with no gene match: 4. This CDR3 comprises 13 residues. Germline CDR1 is MNHNS and CDR2 is SASEGT. CDR3 residues: CASSNIAGGEQFF. The CDR3, as DNA: TGTGCCAGCAGTAACATAGCGGGGGGGGAGCAGTTCTTC.

The V and J genes are TRBV9 and TRBJ1-1; 7 bases are a match to TRBD1. The CDR3 contains 12 residues. The germline V gene encodes CDR1 SGDLS and CDR2 YYNGEE. J was trimmed by 11 bases and V by 4 bases; bases with no gene match: 8. CDR3 in DNA: TGTGCCAGCAGCCCACCCGGGACAGAGGCTTTCTTT. It codes for CASSPPGTEAFF.